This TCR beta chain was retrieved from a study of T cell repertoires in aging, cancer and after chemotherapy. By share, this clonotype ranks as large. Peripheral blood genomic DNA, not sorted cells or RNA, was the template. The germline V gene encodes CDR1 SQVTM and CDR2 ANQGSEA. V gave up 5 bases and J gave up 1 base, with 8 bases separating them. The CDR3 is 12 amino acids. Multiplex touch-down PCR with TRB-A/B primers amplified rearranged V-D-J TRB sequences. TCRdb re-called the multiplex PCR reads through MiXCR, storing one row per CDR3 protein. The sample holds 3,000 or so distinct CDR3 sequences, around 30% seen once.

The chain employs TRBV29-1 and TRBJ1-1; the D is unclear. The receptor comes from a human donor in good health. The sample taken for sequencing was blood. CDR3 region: CSVTSGNTEAFF. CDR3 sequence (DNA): TGCAGCGTTACCTCAGGGAACACTGAAGCTTTCTTT.